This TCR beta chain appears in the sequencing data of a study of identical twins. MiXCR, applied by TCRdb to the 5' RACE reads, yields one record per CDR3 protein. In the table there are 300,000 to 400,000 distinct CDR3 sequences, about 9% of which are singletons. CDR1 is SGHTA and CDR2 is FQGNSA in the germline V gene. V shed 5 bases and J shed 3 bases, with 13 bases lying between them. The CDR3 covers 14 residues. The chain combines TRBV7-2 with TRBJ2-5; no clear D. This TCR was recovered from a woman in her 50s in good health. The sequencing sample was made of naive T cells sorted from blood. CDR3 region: CASSLWAGEETQYF. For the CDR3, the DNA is TGTGCCAGCAGCCTATGGGCAGGAGAAGAGACCCAGTACTTC.